A single sample gave rise to the 32 T cell receptor beta chains below, sequenced in a study of cytomegalovirus exposure and HLA in healthy donors. Primers for the PCR totalled 60 Vbeta and 13 Jbeta. Profiling relied on immunoSEQ multiplex PCR, and the TCRdb table lists in-frame clones only, not all of them. The sample yields about 270,000 clones, 75% to 90% seen once. The specimen was PBMCs. These receptor sequences come from a man aged 35 to 55 in good health and CMV-seropositive.

This clone has just one count. This chain uses TRBV4-3 with TRBJ2-7; 8 nucleotides agree with TRBD2. The CDR3 is 18 amino acids. Germline CDR1 LGHNA, CDR2 YSLEER. With 0 bases clipped from V and 0 bases from J, the junction kept 10 bases outside the gene matches. In DNA form, the CDR3 reads TGCGCCAGCAGCCAAGATAGAGCGGGAGCCGCTAGCTCCTACGAGCAGTACTTC. Translating gives CASSQDRAGAASSYEQYF.

With regard to this clone: The same CDR3 is also encoded by other DNA sequences in this sample. J is TRBJ2-5 and V is TRBV5-1; 13 nucleotides align to TRBD2. V dropped 0 bases and J dropped 2; count of bases not matched to a gene: 1. From germline, CDR1 is SGHRS and CDR2 YFSETQ. This CDR3 is 16 amino acids long. The DNA of the CDR3 is TGCGCCAGCAGCTTGGGGGGACTAGCGGGACAAGAGACCCAGTACTTC. This encodes CASSLGGLAGQETQYF.

The J gene is TRBJ2-7, the V gene TRBV10-2; D call uncertain. The CDR3 covers 17 residues. The V gene's germline CDR1 is WSHSY and CDR2 SAAADI. Trimming shortened V by 2 bases and J by 0 bases, and 17 bases separated the two germline ends. CDR3 DNA sequence: TGCGCCAGCAGTGAGCTTGGGCAGGCCGCTGGCTCCTACGAGCAGTACTTC. Encoded protein: CASSELGQAAGSYEQYF.

This chain uses TRBV5-1 with TRBJ2-4, with D perhaps TRBD1 (6 bases). The length of the CDR3 is 14 residues. The germline CDR1 and CDR2 sequences are SGHRS and YFSETQ. The V and J ends lost 7 bases and 0 bases respectively, with 11 bases between them. The CDR3 reads CASSPQGAKNIQYF. The CDR3 nucleotides are TGCGCCAGCTCGCCACAGGGAGCCAAAAACATTCAGTACTTC.

CDR3 nucleotide sequence: TGTGCCAGCAGTCAACAGGGGGGGAACACTGAAGCTTTCTTT. Its translation is CASSQQGGNTEAFF. The chain uses TRBV27 and TRBJ1-1; 8 bases are a match to TRBD1. The CDR3 runs to 14 residues. V dropped 5 bases and J dropped 1; count of bases not matched to a gene: 3. Germline V lookup: CDR1 MNHEY, CDR2 SMNVEV (reference sequence).

This chain joins TRBV5-1 and TRBJ2-5; 11 bases match TRBD1. The V gene's germline CDR1 is SGHRS and CDR2 YFSETQ. Germline trimming cut 4 bases from V and 3 bases from J; bases unmatched to any gene: 2. CDR3 length: 14 amino acids. The CDR3 region has the DNA TGCGCCAGCAGCGGGGACAGGGGGGAAGAGACCCAGTACTTC. It codes for CASSGDRGEETQYF.

V usage is TRBV14 and J usage is TRBJ2-3; D remains ambiguous. The length of the CDR3 is 13 residues. CDR1 and CDR2 (germline): SGHDN, FVKESK. V was clipped by 2 bases and J by 4 bases, with 7 bases between them. Here the CDR3 DNA reads TGTGCCAGCAGCCAACTCCGGGCAGATACGCAGTATTTT. Encoded protein: CASSQLRADTQYF.

The V gene is TRBV7-3, the J gene TRBJ2-1; TRBD2 might be the D (5 bases). The CDR3 has 15 amino acids. Germline V CDR1 and CDR2: SGHTA, FQGTGA. The V end was cut by 5 bases, the J end by 4 bases, with 15 bases between. The CDR3 loop reads CASSRTSETYNEQFF. The CDR3 DNA reads TGTGCCAGCAGCCGTACTAGTGAAACATACAATGAGCAGTTCTTC.

The gene calls are TRBV28 and TRBJ1-5; no definite D call. Germline loops: CDR1 MDHEN, CDR2 SYDVKM. V dropped 3 bases and J dropped 2 bases, with 11 bases sitting between them. The CDR3 loop spans 15 amino acids. The CDR3 coding sequence is TGTGCCAGCAGTTTCGAGGGTACCGGCAATCAGCCCCAGCATTTT. As protein: CASSFEGTGNQPQHF.

The rearrangement links TRBV7-2 to TRBJ2-2, with TRBD2 identical over 12 bases. Trimming at V came to 8 bases and at J to 4 bases, leaving 8 bases not matched to a gene. Germline V CDR1 and CDR2: SGHTA, FQGNSA. This CDR3 region has 16 residues. CDR3 sequence: CASFHGLAGITGELFF. In DNA form, the CDR3 reads TGTGCCAGCTTTCACGGACTAGCGGGAATCACCGGGGAGCTGTTTTTT.

The chain couples TRBV10-1 to TRBJ2-3, with a tentative D call TRBD2 (6 bases). Germline loops: CDR1 WNHNN, CDR2 SYGVQD (reference sequence). The CDR3 has 13 residues. The germline V and J ends were trimmed by 0 bases and 6 bases, with 7 bases remaining between them. In nucleotides, the CDR3 is TGCGCCAGCAGTGAGTCAGGGAGGGATACGCAGTATTTT. This sequence encodes CASSESGRDTQYF.

This clone was detected only once. The chain combines TRBV4-1 with TRBJ2-5; 8 positions agree with TRBD1. Germline values: CDR1 MGHRA, CDR2 YSYEKL. V shed 6 bases, J shed 4 bases, and the junction held 10 bases outside the gene matches. The CDR3 consists of 15 residues. CDR3 in DNA: TGCGCCAGCAGGCTACAGACAGGGGACCTAGAGACCCAGTACTTC. This translates into CASRLQTGDLETQYF.

V and J are TRBV27 and TRBJ2-7; TRBD2 matches 7 bases. From germline, CDR1 is MNHEY and CDR2 SMNVEV (reference sequence). After removal of 0 bases from V and 2 bases from J, the junction contained 10 bases not matched to a gene. CDR3 length equals 17 residues. In DNA, the CDR3 is TGTGCCAGCAGTTTATCGGGTTTCGCGGGAGAGGCCTACGAGCAGTACTTC. Translation gives CASSLSGFAGEAYEQYF.

The count of this clone is one. In nucleotides, the CDR3 is TGTGCCAGCAGTCCTTTAGCCGATGAGCAGTTCTTC. This codes for CASSPLADEQFF. This chain uses TRBV28 with TRBJ2-1; no clear D gene. Germline loops: CDR1 MDHEN, CDR2 SYDVKM. The germline V and J ends were trimmed by 5 bases and 8 bases, with 10 bases remaining between them. CDR3 length equals 12 residues.

In this sample, this clone turned up a few times. The chain couples TRBV2 to TRBJ1-1; TRBD1 matches 7 bases. The CDR3 runs 15 residues. The V and J ends lost 6 bases and 0 bases, in that order; junction bases with no gene match: 7. Germline V CDR1 and CDR2: SNHLY, FYNNEI. The DNA for the CDR3 is TGTGCCAGCAGAGGGGACAGAACTATGAACACTGAAGCTTTCTTT. It yields the protein CASRGDRTMNTEAFF.

The chain is built from TRBV27 and TRBJ2-1; D not resolved. The CDR3 is 14 residues long. Trimming cost V 8 bases and J 4 bases, with 15 bases left between them. Germline V gives CDR1 MNHEY, CDR2 SMNVEV (reference sequence). The CDR3 protein is CASSRHLNYNEQFF. For the CDR3, the DNA is TGTGCCAGCTCGAGACATCTTAATTACAATGAGCAGTTCTTC.

V usage is TRBV19 and J usage is TRBJ2-7, with a weak D call TRBD2 (5 bases). Deletions cut 3 bases from V and 2 bases from J, with 11 bases between. The CDR3 is 14 residues long. In germline, CDR1 is LNHDA, CDR2 SQIVND (reference sequence). CDR3 DNA sequence: TGTGCCAGTAGTATCCGGGGAGAGCCCTACGAGCAGTACTTC. Amino acid sequence: CASSIRGEPYEQYF. Together with reference TRBV19 and TRBJ2-7, the CDR3 gives the full variable domain: DGGITQSPKYLFRKEGQNVTLSCEQNLNHDAMYWYRQDPGQGLRLIYYSQIVNDFQKGDIAEGYSVSREKKESFPLTVTSAQKNPTAFYLCASSIRGEPYEQYFGPGTRLTVT.

The chain carries TRBV19 and TRBJ2-3, with D perhaps matching TRBD2 (6 bases). The CDR3 totals 13 residues. Germline V gives CDR1 LNHDA, CDR2 SQIVND (reference sequence). The germline V and J ends were trimmed by 5 bases and 5 bases, with 11 bases remaining between them. This CDR3 is CASSEVSGDTQYF. The DNA of the CDR3 is TGTGCCAGTAGTGAGGTTAGCGGAGATACGCAGTATTTT.

This chain uses TRBV7-9 with TRBJ1-4; no clear D. CDR1 is SEHNR and CDR2 is FQNEAQ in the germline V gene (reference sequence). The CDR3 consists of 16 residues. Trimming left V 4 bases short and J 0 bases short, with 12 bases between. The CDR3 DNA is TGTGCCAGCAGCTCCCCCGAGGTGTCAACTAATGAAAAACTGTTTTTT. This sequence encodes CASSSPEVSTNEKLFF.

V usage is TRBV2 and J usage is TRBJ2-7; tentatively, D is TRBD2 (5 bases). CDR3 length equals 14 residues. Germline lookup yields CDR1 SNHLY and CDR2 FYNNEI. V dropped 7 bases and J dropped 4 bases, with 17 bases sitting between them. Here the CDR3 DNA reads TGTGCCAGCAAGTCTGTAGCGACCGATTACGAGCAGTACTTC. Amino acid sequence: CASKSVATDYEQYF.

Only a few counts were recorded for this clone. The rearrangement uses TRBV7-2 and TRBJ2-7; TRBD2 matches 7 bases. Trimming cost V 6 bases and J 0 bases; bases outside gene matches: 2. The CDR3 is 13 amino acids. CDR1 and CDR2 (germline): SGHTA, FQGNSA. The CDR3 nucleotides are TGTGCCAGCAGGCTAGCGGCCTCCTACGAGCAGTACTTC. Protein: CASRLAASYEQYF.

This clone was picked up one time. Other DNA sequences in the sample encode the same CDR3. The chain links TRBV18 to TRBJ1-1, with unresolved D. The CDR3 is made up of 14 amino acids. With 2 bases removed from V and 1 base from J, the gap between germline ends came to 8 bases. Germline lookup yields CDR1 KGHSH and CDR2 LQKENI. The CDR3 DNA is TGTGCCAGCTCACCAGGCGGAAGGAACACTGAAGCTTTCTTT. It yields the protein CASSPGGRNTEAFF.

This rearrangement joins TRBV11-2 to TRBJ2-2; D might be TRBD1 (6 bases). Trimming removed 6 bases from V and 4 bases from J, with 18 bases in between. The CDR3 extends over 16 amino acids. Germline CDR1 SGHAT, CDR2 FQNNGV. The CDR3 protein is CASSFTGQRLTGELFF. The CDR3, as DNA: TGTGCCAGCAGTTTTACGGGACAACGCCTCACCGGGGAGCTGTTTTTT.

As DNA, the CDR3 is TGTGCCAGTAGTTACAGGGACTCTGGAAACACCATATATTTT. This codes for CASSYRDSGNTIYF. The chain links TRBV19 to TRBJ1-3; weak D call: TRBD1 (6 bases). V was cut by 5 bases and J by 0 bases, with 8 bases left in between. CDR3 length equals 14 residues. Germline V CDR1 and CDR2: LNHDA, SQIVND (reference sequence).

The genes are TRBV7-3 and TRBJ2-6, with D perhaps TRBD1 (5 bases). The V end lost 3 bases, the J end lost 0 bases, and 9 bases lay between the germline ends. From germline, CDR1 is SGHTA and CDR2 FQGTGA. This CDR3 is built from 16 residues. In DNA, the CDR3 is TGTGCCAGCAGCTTCACGACAGCCTCTGGGGCCAACGTCCTGACTTTC. Amino acid sequence: CASSFTTASGANVLTF.

For this clone: This sample also contains other DNA sequences that code for the same CDR3. This sequence joins TRBV27 and TRBJ2-1; tentatively, D is TRBD2 (7 bases). V was trimmed by 3 bases and J by 5 bases, leaving 11 bases between them. Germline assignment: CDR1 MNHEY and CDR2 SMNVEV (reference sequence). The CDR3 runs to 14 residues. CDR3 residues: CASSFGGPDNEQFF. In nucleotides, the CDR3 is TGTGCCAGCAGTTTCGGGGGGCCGGACAATGAGCAGTTCTTC.

The V call is TRBV4-2, the J call TRBJ1-4; TRBD1 might be the D (6 bases). V lost 1 base to trimming and J lost 2 bases, with 17 bases between them. There are 18 residues in the CDR3. Germline V gene lookup returns CDR1 LGHNA and CDR2 YNFKEQ. CDR3 sequence (DNA): TGTGCCAGCAGCCAAGGAGGGGGGGCCACGGGCACTAATGAAAAACTGTTTTTT. This codes for CASSQGGGATGTNEKLFF.

V and J are TRBV7-2 and TRBJ2-3; D remains ambiguous. Germline V gene data show CDR1 as SGHTA and CDR2 as FQGNSA. The CDR3 length is 13 residues. Trimming left V 3 bases short and J 0 bases short, with 4 bases between. The CDR3 loop reads CASSFLSTDTQYF. CDR3 nucleotide sequence: TGTGCCAGCAGCTTCCTCAGCACAGATACGCAGTATTTT.

The chain combines TRBV29-1 with TRBJ2-7; 8 nucleotides line up with TRBD1. The CDR3 extends over 14 amino acids. CDR1 and CDR2 (germline): SQVTM, ANQGSEA. V dropped 3 bases and J dropped 5; count of bases not matched to a gene: 9. The CDR3 nucleotides read TGCAGCGTTGATAGGGCGACAGGGGTGGACGAGCAGTACTTC. As protein: CSVDRATGVDEQYF.

The chain has TRBV9 and TRBJ1-5, with D possibly TRBD1 on 6 matching bases. Germline V gene lookup returns CDR1 SGDLS and CDR2 YYNGEE. The CDR3 extends over 15 amino acids. Between the trimmed V and J ends, which lost 4 bases and 0 bases, there was a span of 11 bases. The CDR3 nucleotides are TGTGCCAGCAGCCCAACGGACAGTAGCAATCAGCCCCAGCATTTT. Amino acid sequence: CASSPTDSSNQPQHF.

The V and J genes are TRBV7-2 and TRBJ2-7, with TRBD2 matching 8 bases. Trimming at V came to 1 base and at J to 1 base, leaving 3 bases not matched to a gene. Germline V CDR1 and CDR2: SGHTA, FQGNSA. The CDR3 consists of 15 residues. Written as DNA, the CDR3 is TGTGCCAGCAGCTTAGGCGTAGCGGGGTCCTACGAGCAGTACTTC. Its translation is CASSLGVAGSYEQYF.

This clone has a handful of counts. The DNA of the CDR3 is TGTGCCAGCCAAGCAGGGGGCACTGAAGCTTTCTTT. It encodes CASQAGGTEAFF. The chain employs TRBV7-9 and TRBJ1-1; TRBD1 matches 7 bases. This CDR3 has 12 residues. The V gene end was trimmed by 8 bases and the J gene end by 4 bases; junction bases not matched to a gene: 4. CDR1 and CDR2 from the germline V gene are SEHNR and FQNEAQ (reference sequence).